This is a list of T cell receptor beta chains from one sample in a study of spatial heterogeneity in lung cancer. Via MiXCR, TCRdb re-called the 5' RACE reads, giving one row per CDR3 protein. The sample contains about 30,000 distinct CDR3 sequences, approximately 5.5% of which appear only once. The input for sequencing was PBMCs, taken at follow-up. These receptors all stem from a male donor with early-stage non-small cell lung cancer. Each CDR3 is given with its conserved first and last residue. D genes are given only for firm matches. For some rows the clone size is stated as once, few or many, or as a class when expanded; others skip it.

V gene: TRBV13
D gene: NA
J gene: TRBJ2-3
clone size: NA
CDR3 protein: CASSLGGRSTDTQYF
CDR3 DNA: TGTGCCAGCAGCTTAGGGGGACGGAGCACAGATACGCAGTATTTT

V gene: TRBV4-3
D gene: TRBD1
J gene: TRBJ1-1
clone size: many
CDR3 protein: CASSRGQGGTEAFF
CDR3 DNA: TGCGCCAGCAGCCGAGGACAGGGAGGGACTGAAGCTTTCTTT

V gene: TRBV2
D gene: NA
J gene: TRBJ1-5
clone size: many
CDR3 protein: CASSEATLNQPQHF
CDR3 DNA: TGTGCCAGCAGTGAAGCGACGTTAAATCAGCCCCAGCATTTT

V gene: TRBV6-5
D gene: NA
J gene: TRBJ2-7
clone size: NA
CDR3 protein: CASSYSGQFHEQYF
CDR3 DNA: TGTGCCAGCAGTTACTCGGGACAATTCCACGAGCAGTACTTC

V gene: TRBV20-1
D gene: NA
J gene: TRBJ2-5
clone size: NA
CDR3 protein: CSARVQAGETQYF
CDR3 DNA: TGCAGTGCTAGGGTACAGGCAGGGGAGACCCAGTACTTC

V gene: TRBV6-4
D gene: TRBD2
J gene: TRBJ2-1
clone size: NA
CDR3 protein: CASSDSGEKREASYNEQFF
CDR3 DNA: TGTGCCAGCAGTGACTCAGGTGAAAAGCGGGAGGCCTCCTACAATGAGCAGTTCTTC

V gene: TRBV19
D gene: NA
J gene: TRBJ1-2
clone size: many
CDR3 protein: CASRDGRNYGYTF
CDR3 DNA: TGTGCCAGTAGAGATGGACGGAACTATGGCTACACCTTC

V gene: TRBV4-3
D gene: NA
J gene: TRBJ1-2
clone size: few
CDR3 protein: CASSQDCGNRDYGYTF
CDR3 DNA: TGCGCCAGCAGCCAAGATTGCGGGAACAGGGACTATGGCTACACCTTC

V gene: TRBV4-2
D gene: NA
J gene: TRBJ2-7
clone size: many
CDR3 protein: CASSQGAGDYEQYF
CDR3 DNA: TGTGCCAGCAGCCAGGGGGCAGGGGACTACGAGCAGTACTTC

V gene: TRBV20-1
D gene: TRBD1
J gene: TRBJ1-5
clone size: NA
CDR3 protein: CSARNPGGGRQPQHF
CDR3 DNA: TGCAGTGCTAGAAACCCGGGAGGGGGCCGTCAGCCCCAGCATTTT

V gene: TRBV9
D gene: NA
J gene: TRBJ2-3
clone size: NA
CDR3 protein: CASSSPNSLTDTQYF
CDR3 DNA: TGTGCCAGCAGCTCTCCGAATAGCTTGACAGATACGCAGTATTTT

V gene: TRBV7-3
D gene: NA
J gene: TRBJ2-5
clone size: many
CDR3 protein: CASSPGTSETQYF
CDR3 DNA: TGTGCCAGCAGCCCCGGGACGTCGGAGACCCAGTACTTC

V gene: TRBV2
D gene: TRBD1
J gene: TRBJ1-5
clone size: many
CDR3 protein: CASSKTGRNQPQHF
CDR3 DNA: TGTGCCAGCAGTAAGACAGGGCGCAATCAGCCCCAGCATTTT

V gene: TRBV7-2
D gene: TRBD2
J gene: TRBJ2-5
clone size: many
CDR3 protein: CASSRGVRGGRQETQYF
CDR3 DNA: TGTGCCAGCAGCCGAGGAGTACGCGGGGGGCGCCAAGAGACCCAGTACTTC

V gene: TRBV10-3
D gene: NA
J gene: TRBJ2-1
clone size: NA
CDR3 protein: CAISEGLSLYNEQFF
CDR3 DNA: TGTGCCATCAGTGAGGGTCTGAGCCTCTACAATGAGCAGTTCTTC

V gene: TRBV27
D gene: TRBD1
J gene: TRBJ2-4
clone size: many
CDR3 protein: CASSLTGTGGRNIQYF
CDR3 DNA: TGTGCCAGCAGTCTGACTGGGACAGGGGGGAGAAACATTCAGTACTTC

V gene: TRBV7-9
D gene: NA
J gene: TRBJ1-1
clone size: NA
CDR3 protein: CASKEANTEAFF
CDR3 DNA: TGTGCCAGTAAGGAAGCTAACACTGAAGCTTTCTTT

V gene: TRBV3-1
D gene: NA
J gene: TRBJ1-5
clone size: many
CDR3 protein: CASSPSAGGHNQPQHF
CDR3 DNA: TGTGCCAGCAGCCCCTCTGCCGGGGGACACAATCAGCCCCAGCATTTT

V gene: TRBV6-6
D gene: NA
J gene: TRBJ1-6
clone size: NA
CDR3 protein: CASSEQSSYNSPLHF
CDR3 DNA: TGTGCCAGCAGTGAACAGAGCTCCTATAATTCACCCCTCCACTTT

V gene: TRBV7-8
D gene: NA
J gene: TRBJ2-5
clone size: few
CDR3 protein: CASSLGTVQETQYF
CDR3 DNA: TGTGCCAGCAGCTTAGGGACAGTACAAGAGACCCAGTACTTC

V gene: TRBV7-8
D gene: TRBD1
J gene: TRBJ1-2
clone size: few
CDR3 protein: CASSSRDRGQSYGYTF
CDR3 DNA: TGTGCCAGCAGCTCGAGGGACAGGGGGCAGAGCTATGGCTACACCTTC

V gene: TRBV5-4
D gene: TRBD1
J gene: TRBJ1-1
clone size: many
CDR3 protein: CASSAGTGGTEAFF
CDR3 DNA: TGTGCCAGCAGCGCCGGGACAGGGGGCACTGAAGCTTTCTTT

V gene: TRBV20-1
D gene: TRBD1
J gene: TRBJ2-7
clone size: few
CDR3 protein: CSARQGAQEQYF
CDR3 DNA: TGCAGTGCCCGACAGGGGGCGCAAGAGCAGTACTTC

V gene: TRBV7-9
D gene: NA
J gene: TRBJ1-5
clone size: many
CDR3 protein: CASSLEAEPQHF
CDR3 DNA: TGTGCCAGCAGCTTAGAAGCAGAGCCCCAGCATTTT

V gene: TRBV20-1
D gene: NA
J gene: TRBJ2-1
clone size: few
CDR3 protein: CSASSDSYNEQFF
CDR3 DNA: TGCAGTGCTAGTTCGGACAGCTACAATGAGCAGTTCTTC

V gene: TRBV29-1
D gene: NA
J gene: TRBJ1-1
clone size: NA
CDR3 protein: CSVEADFNTEAFF
CDR3 DNA: TGCAGCGTTGAGGCGGACTTCAACACTGAAGCTTTCTTT

V gene: TRBV5-1
D gene: NA
J gene: TRBJ2-3
clone size: few
CDR3 protein: CASSLRDTDTQYF
CDR3 DNA: TGCGCCAGCAGCCTTCGGGACACAGATACGCAGTATTTT

V gene: TRBV11-2
D gene: NA
J gene: TRBJ2-5
clone size: NA
CDR3 protein: CASSQGRQETQYF
CDR3 DNA: TGTGCCAGCAGTCAAGGGAGGCAAGAGACCCAGTACTTC

V gene: TRBV29-1
D gene: TRBD2
J gene: TRBJ2-1
clone size: many
CDR3 protein: CSSLLAGAYNEQFF
CDR3 DNA: TGCAGCAGCCTCCTAGCGGGAGCTTACAATGAGCAGTTCTTC

V gene: TRBV6-2/TRBV6-3
D gene: NA
J gene: TRBJ1-1
clone size: many
CDR3 protein: CASSYSRRNTEAFF
CDR3 DNA: TGTGCCAGCAGTTACTCGAGAAGGAACACTGAAGCTTTCTTT

V gene: TRBV11-1
D gene: NA
J gene: TRBJ2-5
clone size: many
CDR3 protein: CASSPGFQETQYF
CDR3 DNA: TGTGCCAGCAGCCCGGGATTTCAAGAGACCCAGTACTTC

V gene: TRBV29-1
D gene: NA
J gene: TRBJ2-2
clone size: many
CDR3 protein: CSVRPGRSVTGELFF
CDR3 DNA: TGCAGCGTTCGTCCAGGGCGGTCAGTCACCGGGGAGCTGTTTTTT

V gene: TRBV6-5
D gene: TRBD1
J gene: TRBJ1-2
clone size: many
CDR3 protein: CASSYHNAGGPGYTF
CDR3 DNA: TGTGCCAGCAGTTACCACAATGCAGGGGGGCCCGGCTACACCTTC

V gene: TRBV29-1
D gene: NA
J gene: TRBJ1-1
clone size: many
CDR3 protein: CSGHRGVMNTEAFF
CDR3 DNA: TGCAGCGGACACCGCGGTGTCATGAACACTGAAGCTTTCTTT

V gene: TRBV2
D gene: TRBD2
J gene: TRBJ2-1
clone size: many
CDR3 protein: CASTSSGLNEQFF
CDR3 DNA: TGTGCCAGCACCTCTAGCGGCTTGAATGAGCAGTTCTTC

V gene: TRBV10-3
D gene: NA
J gene: TRBJ2-5
clone size: many
CDR3 protein: CAISESNWGTRKETQYF
CDR3 DNA: TGTGCCATCAGTGAGTCAAATTGGGGGACAAGGAAAGAGACCCAGTACTTC

V gene: TRBV30
D gene: TRBD1
J gene: TRBJ1-2
clone size: many
CDR3 protein: CAWNTGGHYGYTF
CDR3 DNA: TGTGCCTGGAATACAGGGGGCCACTATGGCTACACCTTC

V gene: TRBV5-1
D gene: TRBD1
J gene: TRBJ1-6
clone size: NA
CDR3 protein: CASSLQGSSYNSPLHF
CDR3 DNA: TGCGCCAGCAGCTTACAGGGGAGCTCCTATAATTCACCCCTCCACTTT

V gene: TRBV18
D gene: NA
J gene: TRBJ1-1
clone size: NA
CDR3 protein: CASSPPSGSGFF
CDR3 DNA: TGTGCCAGCTCACCACCGTCGGGATCGGGTTTCTTT

V gene: TRBV6-4
D gene: NA
J gene: TRBJ2-3
clone size: many
CDR3 protein: CASSEGISTDTQYF
CDR3 DNA: TGTGCCAGCAGTGAAGGCATTAGCACAGATACGCAGTATTTT